This T cell receptor beta chain appears in the sequencing data of a study of graft-versus-host responses after intestinal transplantation. Study at large: Isolated intestinal, liver-intestinal, or multivisceral transplants were what recipients had. Uniformly, recipients were administered anti-thymocyte globulin induction with subsequent tacrolimus and steroids for roughly three years. The study, taken as a whole, reports: GvH clones detected in recipient marrow included some appearing first in ileum or blood.

Looked up from germline, CDR1 is SGHTA and CDR2 is FQGNSA. CDR3 length equals 16 residues. Between the trimmed V and J ends, which lost 6 bases and 2 bases, there was a span of 20 bases. Of note for this clone: Its antigen remains unidentified.

The data were produced by immunoSEQ multiplex PCR, yet TCRdb's version contains in-frame clones alone and is incomplete. The data contain 90,000 to 150,000 clones, 85% to 95% of them singletons. This sample comprised unstimulated CD8+ T cells sorted from spleen or lymph node cells, obtained before intestinal transplant. This sequence joins TRBV7-2 and TRBJ2-7; perhaps D is TRBD1 or TRBD2 (5 bases each). The TCR originated in a human donor who received an intestinal transplant. In DNA form, the CDR3 reads TGTGCCAGCAGTCACCCCAGCGGCCCCAGGGCCTACGAGCAGTACTTC. Translating gives CASSHPSGPRAYEQYF.